This T cell receptor beta chain was obtained from a study of shared clonotypes between healthy human individuals. The study's findings and limits: The donor pool, a small one, limited the genetic and exposure-history diversity represented.

On this clone itself: What it recognizes is unknown.

Tens of thousands of T cell genomes, or around 330 ng DNA, went into replicate PCRs of unsorted PBMC. Original processing methods: Filtering was not the same, since immunoSEQ gave junction-only sequences without quality scores. Sequencing used immunoSEQ multiplex PCR; TCRdb keeps in-frame clones, though not all of them. The V and J calls and clone size are taken from that table; D and trimming were inferred from the DNA. The profile shows hundreds of thousands of clones, roughly 77% of them singletons. This clonotype was sampled from a woman aged 40 to 50 in good health. Some clones in this sample may be carry-over from other donors' samples. Material for sequencing was PBMCs.

The CDR3 here is CASSKDRGSFYEQYF. CDR3 DNA sequence: TGTGCCAGCTCAAAGGACAGGGGTAGTTTCTACGAGCAGTACTTC. The rearrangement uses TRBV18 and TRBJ2-7, with TRBD1 matching 9 bases. Germline CDR1 reads KGHSH; CDR2 reads LQKENI. This CDR3 region has 15 residues. V trimming: 5 bases; J trimming: 3 bases; junction bases outside the gene matches: 8. Combining the CDR3 with reference TRBV18 and TRBJ2-7 gives the whole variable domain NAGVMQNPRHLVRRRGQEARLRCSPMKGHSHVYWYRQLPEEGLKFMVYLQKENIIDESGMPKERFSAEFPKEGPSILRIQQVVRGDSAAYFCASSKDRGSFYEQYFGPGTRLTVT.